The rows below give T cell receptor beta chains drawn from one sample of a study of T cell changes during pregnancy in multiple sclerosis. TCRdb's copy holds only in-frame clones and misses some; the assay was immunoSEQ multiplex PCR. Of 40,000 to 50,000 clones listed, about 90% are singletons. The sample in question was CD4+ T cells from peripheral blood mononuclear cells, obtained in the second trimester of pregnancy. The receptors come from a female donor in good health, enrolled as a control in a pregnancy study. Each CDR3 is given with its conserved first and last residue. D genes are given only for firm matches. Clone size is shown for a subset of rows, as once, few, many or a class of expanded clone.

TRBV5-1	NA	TRBJ2-3	NA	TGCGCCAGCAGCTTGGCCAGTCTCACAGATACGCAGTATTTT	CASSLASLTDTQYF
TRBV7-2	NA	TRBJ1-5	NA	TGTGCCAGCAGCTTAATGCCCTCGGAGGGACAGCCCCAGCATTTT	CASSLMPSEGQPQHF
TRBV18	NA	TRBJ2-3	NA	TGTGCCAGCTCGCCACCCCAGGGCTTCACAGATACGCAGTATTTT	CASSPPQGFTDTQYF
TRBV30	NA	TRBJ2-6	NA	TGTGCCTCAGATTTCTCTGGGGCCAACGTCCTGACTTTC	CASDFSGANVLTF
TRBV4-3	NA	TRBJ2-3	NA	TGCGCCAGCAGCCCGGACAGCCTGGCAGGAGATACGCAGTATTTT	CASSPDSLAGDTQYF
TRBV6-1	NA	TRBJ1-3	NA	TGTGCCAGCAGTGAGGCAGGGCCTGGAAACACCATATATTTT	CASSEAGPGNTIYF
TRBV2	NA	TRBJ2-1	TRBD2	TGTGCCAACAAAAGGGGTAGCGGGGTCGGTGAGCAGTTCTTC	CANKRGSGVGEQFF
TRBV19	NA	TRBJ1-6	NA	TGTGCCAGTAGCGGGATATCCTCGAATTCACCCCTCCACTTT	CASSGISSNSPLHF
TRBV13	NA	TRBJ2-1	TRBD1	TGTGCCAGCAGCTTAGATTCGGGACAGCGCTCCTACAATGAGCAGTTCTTC	CASSLDSGQRSYNEQFF
TRBV28	NA	TRBJ1-3	NA	TGTGCCAGCAGTTTACTGGGAGGGGGCTCTGGAAACACCATATATTTT	CASSLLGGGSGNTIYF
TRBV18	NA	TRBJ1-3	NA	TGTGCCAGCTCACTCAAAGATGGACGGGCCGGTCGCGAGGGCTCTGGAAACACCATATATTTT	CASSLKDGRAGREGSGNTIYF
TRBV30	NA	TRBJ1-2	NA	TGTGCCTGGAGTAGAAGGGGGAGACAGCTAACAAGCTCTAACTATGGCTACACCTTC	CAWSRRGRQLTSSNYGYTF
TRBV30	NA	TRBJ1-2	TRBD1	TGTGCCTGGAGCGGGGGACAGCTCTATGGCTACACCTTC	CAWSGGQLYGYTF
TRBV6-5	once	TRBJ1-4	NA	TGTGCCAGCAGTTACGTAGCGAACAGGGCGGAAAAACTGTTTTTT	CASSYVANRAEKLFF
TRBV6-1	NA	TRBJ1-5	NA	TGTGCCAGCAGGGCGGGGAGGGAATATCAGCCCCAGCATTTT	CASRAGREYQPQHF
TRBV11-3	NA	TRBJ1-1	NA	TGTGCCAGCAGCTTAGATGGGGCAGCCGACGAAGCTTTCTTT	CASSLDGAADEAFF
TRBV15	NA	TRBJ1-2	TRBD1	TGTGCCACCAGCAGACCGACAGGGATCTATGGCTACACCTTC	CATSRPTGIYGYTF
TRBV5-4	NA	TRBJ2-7	TRBD1	TGTGCCAGCACCATAGCCGGGACAGTAGTTTACGAGCAGTACTTC	CASTIAGTVVYEQYF
TRBV18	NA	TRBJ2-5	NA	TGTGCCAGCTCCTTCATCCCGGAAGAGACCCAGTACTTC	CASSFIPEETQYF
TRBV2	NA	TRBJ1-5	NA	TGTGCCAGCAGTGAAGGCGGCATCAATCAGCCCCAGCATTTT	CASSEGGINQPQHF
TRBV30	once	TRBJ1-5	NA	TGTGCCTGGAGTCCCGGGGGGGCAGCATCGGCCCAGCATTTT	CAWSPGGAASAQHF
TRBV5-1	NA	TRBJ1-4	NA	TGCGCCAGCAGCTTGGAGGGGCTCCGGACACAACGCGGTGAAAAACTGTTTTTT	CASSLEGLRTQRGEKLFF
TRBV7-9	NA	TRBJ1-6	NA	TGTGCCAGCAGCTTAGGAGATTCACCCCTCCACTTT	CASSLGDSPLHF
TRBV27	NA	TRBJ1-1	TRBD1	TGTGCCAGCAGTTTATCAGGGGGCGCTGAAGCTTTCTTT	CASSLSGGAEAFF
TRBV19	NA	TRBJ1-2	TRBD1	TGTGCCAGTAGGGGGGACAGGGAGTATGGCTACACCTTC	CASRGDREYGYTF
TRBV9	once	TRBJ1-6	NA	TGTGCCAGCAGCGTAGAGGAGGGGAGGAGTTCACCCCTCCACTTT	CASSVEEGRSSPLHF
TRBV11-2	NA	TRBJ1-1	NA	TGTGCCAGCACCTATTCTCCAACGTGGTCAAACACTGAAGCTTTCTTT	CASTYSPTWSNTEAFF
TRBV19	NA	TRBJ1-4	NA	TGTGCCAGTAGTATTCAGGGTGGTAATGAAAAACTGTTTTTT	CASSIQGGNEKLFF
TRBV30	NA	TRBJ1-2	NA	TGTGCCTGGAGTGTAACATACGGGGGTGGCTATGGCTACACCTTC	CAWSVTYGGGYGYTF
TRBV9	NA	TRBJ2-2	NA	TGTGCCAGCAGGGGGGGACTGGAAGTAACCGGGGAGCTGTTTTTT	CASRGGLEVTGELFF
TRBV6-5	once	TRBJ2-2	TRBD2	TGTGCCAGCAGTTACGGGACTAGCGCTGGGGAGCTGTTTTTT	CASSYGTSAGELFF
TRBV5-1	NA	TRBJ2-5	TRBD2	TGCGCCAGCAGCACTAATCCCCCTGGACTAGCGGGGGTCCAAGAGACCCAGTACTTC	CASSTNPPGLAGVQETQYF
TRBV7-2	NA	TRBJ2-1	TRBD1	TGTGCCAGCAGCCGAACCGGGGACAGAAGTTACAATGAGCAGTTCTTC	CASSRTGDRSYNEQFF
TRBV29-1	NA	TRBJ2-5	NA	TGCAGCGGAACAGGGAACCAAGAGACCCAGTACTTC	CSGTGNQETQYF
TRBV4-3	NA	TRBJ1-4	NA	TGCGCCAGCAGCCAAGATTACCGAGGGGGGGGTGAAAAACTGTTTTTT	CASSQDYRGGGEKLFF
TRBV11-3	NA	TRBJ1-1	NA	TGTGCCAGCAGCTTTGGAGGGACCAACACTGAAGCTTTCTTT	CASSFGGTNTEAFF
TRBV4-3	NA	TRBJ2-7	NA	TGCGCCAGCAGCCAAGTAACGGATAACTACGAGCAGTACTTC	CASSQVTDNYEQYF
TRBV7-3	NA	TRBJ2-3	TRBD1	TGTGCCAGCAGCTTACAACAGGGGGTCGGAGATACGCAGTATTTT	CASSLQQGVGDTQYF
TRBV30	NA	TRBJ1-5	NA	TGTGCCTGGAGCGCGGATCGCAATCAGCCCCAGCATTTT	CAWSADRNQPQHF
TRBV14	NA	TRBJ2-1	NA	TGTGCCAGCAGCCAAGATTACAACAATGAGCAGTTCTTC	CASSQDYNNEQFF
TRBV6-1	NA	TRBJ1-4	NA	TGTGCCAGCAATCCCTTGTGGCCAACTAATGAAAAACTGTTTTTT	CASNPLWPTNEKLFF
TRBV30	NA	TRBJ2-3	NA	TGTGCCTGGAGCGGGGAGCTCCCAGATACGCAGTATTTT	CAWSGELPDTQYF
TRBV10-3	NA	TRBJ1-1	NA	TGTGCCATCACCGGGGGCACTGAAGCTTTCTTT	CAITGGTEAFF
TRBV19	NA	TRBJ2-1	TRBD1	TGTGCCAGTAGTATAATCTCGACAGGGGGCACATACAATGAGCAGTTCTTC	CASSIISTGGTYNEQFF
TRBV5-1	NA	TRBJ2-3	TRBD2	TGCGCCAGCAGCTTGGCTTTCGGGGGGTCGGGGACAGATACGCAGTATTTT	CASSLAFGGSGTDTQYF
TRBV2	NA	TRBJ1-5	NA	TGTGCCAGCACCGACCGAGACAGACTCAATCAGCCCCAGCATTTT	CASTDRDRLNQPQHF
TRBV5-1	NA	TRBJ2-7	NA	TGCGCCAGCAGCATCCAAGGGGTTCGGTACGAGCAGTACTTC	CASSIQGVRYEQYF
TRBV10-3	NA	TRBJ2-7	NA	TGTGCCATCAGTGAGGTCCAGGGTGACAACGAGCAGTACTTC	CAISEVQGDNEQYF
TRBV19	NA	TRBJ2-5	TRBD1	TGTGCCAGTAGTGTAGACAGGGGGTGGGAGACCCAGTACTTC	CASSVDRGWETQYF
TRBV5-1	NA	TRBJ2-1	TRBD1	TGCGCCAGCGAGACGTCAGGGGGATATGAGCAGTTCTTC	CASETSGGYEQFF
TRBV11-3	NA	TRBJ1-2	NA	TGTGCCAGCAGCTTAGCTCCGAACTATGGCTACACCTTC	CASSLAPNYGYTF
TRBV2	NA	TRBJ1-2	NA	TGTGCCAGCAGTGAGGAAGGGGACTATGGCTACACCTTC	CASSEEGDYGYTF
TRBV7-9	NA	TRBJ2-3	NA	TGTGCCAGCAGCTTGGGACACCTCACAGATACGCAGTATTTT	CASSLGHLTDTQYF
TRBV19	once	TRBJ1-2	NA	TGTGCCAGTAGACGGGTTGGCTACACCTTC	CASRRVGYTF
TRBV27	NA	TRBJ1-5	NA	TGTGCCAGCAGTTTATCGAATGGAGGTGATCAGCCCCAGCATTTT	CASSLSNGGDQPQHF
TRBV18	NA	TRBJ1-1	NA	TGTGCCAGCTCACTGGGGGGGCTGGGGGTGAACACTGAAGCTTTCTTT	CASSLGGLGVNTEAFF
TRBV4-2	NA	TRBJ2-2	TRBD1	TGTGCCAGCAGCCAAGGACAGGGAAACACCGGGGAGCTGTTTTTT	CASSQGQGNTGELFF
TRBV5-6	NA	TRBJ1-2	TRBD1	TGTGCCAGCAGCTCCGGACAGGCGCTCTATGGCTACACCTTC	CASSSGQALYGYTF
TRBV4-2	NA	TRBJ2-6	TRBD2	TGTGCCAGCAGCCAAGAAATCGCGGGGGGGACTGGGGCCAACGTCCTGACTTTC	CASSQEIAGGTGANVLTF